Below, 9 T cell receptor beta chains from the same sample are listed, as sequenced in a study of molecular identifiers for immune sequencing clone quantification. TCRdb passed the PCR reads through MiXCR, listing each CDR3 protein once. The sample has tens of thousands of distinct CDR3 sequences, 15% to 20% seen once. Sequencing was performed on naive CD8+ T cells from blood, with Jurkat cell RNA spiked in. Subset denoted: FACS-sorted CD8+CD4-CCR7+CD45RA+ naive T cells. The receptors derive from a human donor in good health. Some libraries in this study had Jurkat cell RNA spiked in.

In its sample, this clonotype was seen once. The CDR3 protein is CASSQGTSTDTQYF. As DNA, the CDR3 is TGCGCCAGCAGCCAAGGGACTAGCACAGATACGCAGTATTTT. This chain joins TRBV4-1 and TRBJ2-3, with a weak D call TRBD2 (5 bases). The germline CDR1 and CDR2 sequences are MGHRA and YSYEKL. V shed 1 base and J shed 0 bases, with 5 bases lying between them. The CDR3 contains 14 residues.

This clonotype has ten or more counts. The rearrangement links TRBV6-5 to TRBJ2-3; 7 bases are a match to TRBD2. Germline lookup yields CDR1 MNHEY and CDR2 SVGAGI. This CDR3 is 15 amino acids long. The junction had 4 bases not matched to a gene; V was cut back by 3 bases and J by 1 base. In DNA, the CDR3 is TGTGCCAGCAGTTATGGCGGGGGTGGCACAGATACGCAGTATTTT. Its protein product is CASSYGGGGTDTQYF.

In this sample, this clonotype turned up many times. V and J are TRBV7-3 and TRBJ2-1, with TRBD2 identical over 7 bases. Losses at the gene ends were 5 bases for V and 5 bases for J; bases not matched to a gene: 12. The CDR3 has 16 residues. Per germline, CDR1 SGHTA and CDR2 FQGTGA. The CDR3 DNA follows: TGTGCCAGCAGCAAAATATCCGGGACTAATCACAATGAGCAGTTCTTC. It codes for CASSKISGTNHNEQFF.

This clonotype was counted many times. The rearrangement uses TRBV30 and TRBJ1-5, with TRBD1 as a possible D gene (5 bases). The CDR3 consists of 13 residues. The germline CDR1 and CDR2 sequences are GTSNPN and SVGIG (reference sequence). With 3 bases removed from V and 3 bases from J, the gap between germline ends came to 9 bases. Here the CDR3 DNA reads TGTGCCTGGAGCCCCGGGACCAATCAGCCCCAGCATTTT. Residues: CAWSPGTNQPQHF. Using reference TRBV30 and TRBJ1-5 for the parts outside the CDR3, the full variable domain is SQTIHQWPATLVQPVGSPLSLECTVEGTSNPNLYWYRQAAGRGLQLLFYSVGIGQISSEVPQNLSASRPQDRQFILSSKKLLLSDSGFYLCAWSPGTNQPQHFGDGTRLSIL.

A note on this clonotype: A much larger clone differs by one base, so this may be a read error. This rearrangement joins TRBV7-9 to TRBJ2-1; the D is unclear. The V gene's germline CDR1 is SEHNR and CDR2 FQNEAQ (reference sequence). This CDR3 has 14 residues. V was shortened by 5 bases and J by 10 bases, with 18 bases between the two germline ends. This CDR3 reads CASSPAISAQEQFF. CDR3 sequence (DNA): TGTGCCAGCAGCCCCGCGATCTCTGCCCAAGAGCAGTTCTTC.

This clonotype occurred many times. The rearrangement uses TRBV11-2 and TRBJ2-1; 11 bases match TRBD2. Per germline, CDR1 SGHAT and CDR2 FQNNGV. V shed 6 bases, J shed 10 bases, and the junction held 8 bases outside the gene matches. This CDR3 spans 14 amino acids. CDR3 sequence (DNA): TGTGCCAGCAGTTTTAGCGGGGGGGCCTTCGAGCAGTTCTTC. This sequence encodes CASSFSGGAFEQFF.

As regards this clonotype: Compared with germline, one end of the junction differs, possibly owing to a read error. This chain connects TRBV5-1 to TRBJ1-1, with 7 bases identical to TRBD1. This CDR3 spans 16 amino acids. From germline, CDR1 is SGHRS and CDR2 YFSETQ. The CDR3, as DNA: TGCGCCGGCAGCTCGGGACAGACTCCAATTCTCACTGAAGCTTTCTTT. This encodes CAGSSGQTPILTEAFF.

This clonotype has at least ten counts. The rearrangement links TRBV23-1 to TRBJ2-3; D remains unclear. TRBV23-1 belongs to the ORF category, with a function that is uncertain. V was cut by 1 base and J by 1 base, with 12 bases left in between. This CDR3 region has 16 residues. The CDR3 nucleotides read TGCGCCAGCAGTCAATGTGGAAGGTGGGGCACAGATACGCAGTATTTT. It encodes CASSQCGRWGTDTQYF.

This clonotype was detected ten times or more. CDR3 sequence (DNA): TGCGCCAGCAGCCAATGGGGGGGGGGAATGAACACTGAAGCTTTCTTT. This encodes CASSQWGGGMNTEAFF. The V and J genes are TRBV4-3 and TRBJ1-1; D is perhaps TRBD1 (5 bases). Trimming removed 2 bases from V and 0 bases from J, with 13 bases in between. The CDR3 spans 16 residues. Germline V CDR1 and CDR2: LGHNA, YSLEER.